This T cell receptor beta chain was identified in a study of cytomegalovirus exposure and HLA in healthy donors. Overall study findings and caveats: A further, later analysis showed that HLA-associated TCR beta chains (compared with equally common others) were more clonally expanded. By HLA locus, TCR association rates varied in a later analysis, with DRB1 showing the most and HLA-C the fewest.

Amplification used 60 Vbeta primers and 13 Jbeta primers. TCRdb keeps only in-frame clones here, not all; method: immunoSEQ multiplex PCR. The sample yields about 160,000 clones, about 80% seen once. The CDR3 has 12 amino acids. The V end lost 1 base, the J end lost 4 bases, and 5 bases lay between the germline ends. Germline V gene data show CDR1 as GTSNPN and CDR2 as SVGIG (reference sequence). A word on this clone: The antigen remains unidentified.

The chain combines TRBV30 with TRBJ2-1, with D unresolved. This sequence was found in a man aged 18-30 years in good health and CMV-seropositive. Sequencing used PBMCs. CDR3 coding DNA: TGTGCCTGGAGTGACGGTTACAATGAGCAGTTCTTC. It encodes CAWSDGYNEQFF.